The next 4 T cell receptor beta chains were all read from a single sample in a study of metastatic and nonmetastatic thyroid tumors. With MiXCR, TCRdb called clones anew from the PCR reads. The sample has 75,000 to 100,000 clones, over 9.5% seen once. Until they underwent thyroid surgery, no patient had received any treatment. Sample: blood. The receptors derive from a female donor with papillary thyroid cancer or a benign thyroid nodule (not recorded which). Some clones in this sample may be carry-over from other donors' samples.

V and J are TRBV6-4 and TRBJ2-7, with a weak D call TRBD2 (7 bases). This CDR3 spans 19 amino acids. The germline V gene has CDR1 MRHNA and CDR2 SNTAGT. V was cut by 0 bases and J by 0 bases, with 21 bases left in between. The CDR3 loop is CASSDSKGGWCGSSYEQYF. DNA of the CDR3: TGTGCCAGCAGTGACTCGAAGGGGGGTTGGTGCGGGAGCTCCTACGAGCAGTACTTC.

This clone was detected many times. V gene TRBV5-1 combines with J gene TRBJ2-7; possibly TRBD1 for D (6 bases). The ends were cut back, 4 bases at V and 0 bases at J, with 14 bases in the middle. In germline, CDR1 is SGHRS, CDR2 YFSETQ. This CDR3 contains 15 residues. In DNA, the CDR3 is TGCGCCAGCAGCCCATGGACAGCCAGCTCCTACGAGCAGTACTTC. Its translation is CASSPWTASSYEQYF.

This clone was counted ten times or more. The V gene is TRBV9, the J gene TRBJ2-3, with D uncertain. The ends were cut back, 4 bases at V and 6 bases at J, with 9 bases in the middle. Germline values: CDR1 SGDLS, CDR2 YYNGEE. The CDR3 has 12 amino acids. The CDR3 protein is CASSQVGDTQYF. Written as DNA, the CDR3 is TGTGCCAGCAGCCAGGTTGGGGATACGCAGTATTTT.

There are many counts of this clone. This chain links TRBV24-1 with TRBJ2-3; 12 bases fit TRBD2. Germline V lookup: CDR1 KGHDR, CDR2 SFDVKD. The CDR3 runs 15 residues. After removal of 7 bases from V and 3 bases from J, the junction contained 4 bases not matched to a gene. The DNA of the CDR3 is TGTGCCACCAGGACTAGCGGGAGCGGGACAGATACGCAGTATTTT. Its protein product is CATRTSGSGTDTQYF.